This TCR beta chain comes out of a study of beta chain features in type 1 diabetes. Expressed TCRB transcripts were sequenced because the isolated RNA had all been reverse transcribed beforehand. The read count averaged roughly 3.5 million across naive, central memory and regulatory T cell samples. Profiled with immunoSEQ multiplex PCR; TCRdb holds only in-frame clones, not every one. The table shows over 150,000 clones, with less than 15% occurring only once. The germline V and J ends were trimmed by 4 bases and 1 base, with 12 bases remaining between them. Germline assignment: CDR1 SQVTM and CDR2 ANQGSEA. The CDR3 spans 14 residues.

This chain connects TRBV29-1 to TRBJ2-3; D perhaps matches TRBD2 (6 bases). The receptor was isolated from a woman younger than 30 in good health. The specimen sequenced was central memory CD4+ T cells from blood. Written as DNA, the CDR3 is TGCAGCGTTGTCCGGGAGTTAGGCACAGATACGCAGTATTTT. It specifies CSVVRELGTDTQYF.